This record looks at one T cell receptor (beta chain) sequence and its context. What it binds is unknown. These data originate in a study of T-cell reconstitution after alpha-beta-depleted transplantation in children. Notes on the study in general: Most T-cell counts and diversity one year after the transplant came from T cells that were newly produced. About two months after transplant, alpha-beta T cells reportedly came from several hundred expanded graft clones.

This CDR3 is built from 19 residues. Using unique molecular identifiers, the investigators prepared the TCRbeta library. TCRdb passed the PCR reads through MiXCR, listing each CDR3 protein once. Counted here are 7,000 to 9,500 distinct CDR3 sequences, roughly 30% occurring once; the ten biggest clones make up under 2.5%. This TCR was recovered from a boy in the first two years of life who had a stem cell transplant for SCID, so the T cells may come from the graft donor. Sequencing was performed on peripheral blood, taken 60 days after TCRalphabeta/CD19-depleted stem cell transplant. J is TRBJ2-3 and V is TRBV21-1; the D call TRBD2 from the table was never checked on the DNA. TRBV21-1 is termed a pseudogene. CDR3 in DNA: TGTGCCAGCAGCAGATTGACTAGCGGGAGGAAGGTGGGCACAGATACGCAGTATTTT. Amino acids: CASSRLTSGRKVGTDTQYF.